Each of the 30 T cell receptor beta chains below was sequenced from the same sample in a study of blood T cells in healthy people across ages. Through a sample-barcoded 5' primer and a J-beta primer mix, a second PCR was run for roughly 6 to 12 cycles. TCRdb used MiXCR to reprocess the 5' RACE reads, holding one entry per CDR3 protein. This sample has some 640,000 distinct CDR3 sequences, with approximately 49% found just once. Sequenced sample: blood. The source is a woman aged 55 to 70 in good health.

This clonotype was recorded once. V is TRBV6-2 or TRBV6-3 and J is TRBJ2-3; TRBD2 might be the D (5 bases). CDR3 length equals 16 residues. The germline V gene has CDR1 MNHEY and CDR2 SVGEGT. Trimming stripped 3 bases from V and 0 bases from J, with 13 bases between. The CDR3 reads CASSYSPGMSTDTQYF. CDR3 DNA sequence: TGTGCCAGCAGTTATTCCCCCGGGATGAGCACAGATACGCAGTATTTT.

This clonotype has just a few counts. The genes are TRBV5-4 and TRBJ2-3; TRBD2 might be the D (6 bases). Germline CDR1 SGHNT, CDR2 YYREEE (reference sequence). This CDR3 is built from 15 residues. With 3 bases removed from V and 1 base from J, the gap between germline ends came to 12 bases. The CDR3 DNA reads as TGTGCCAGCAGCTCCGGGGGACCGCGCACAGATACGCAGTATTTT. Protein product: CASSSGGPRTDTQYF.

The chain joins TRBV6-5 to TRBJ2-1; D is ambiguous. The germline CDR1 and CDR2 sequences are MNHEY and SVGAGI. The CDR3 loop spans 13 amino acids. Trimming left V 7 bases short and J 0 bases short, with 7 bases between. The CDR3, as DNA: TGTGCCAGCAAAATAGACTCCTACAATGAGCAGTTCTTC. Translating gives CASKIDSYNEQFF.

This clonotype was seen just once. The chain links TRBV29-1 to TRBJ1-5, with TRBD1 matching 12 bases. This CDR3 comprises 20 residues. The trim removed 5 bases at V and 0 bases at J, leaving 17 bases unmatched. CDR1 and CDR2 from the germline V gene are SQVTM and ANQGSEA. The CDR3, as DNA: TGCAGCGTTCGGTACACCGGGACAGGGGGCGAAAAATATAGCAATCAGCCCCAGCATTTT. Amino acids: CSVRYTGTGGEKYSNQPQHF.

The rearrangement uses TRBV12-3 or TRBV12-4 and TRBJ2-1; 8 nucleotides match TRBD1. Trimming at V came to 3 bases and at J to 5 bases, leaving 6 bases not matched to a gene. The CDR3 is made up of 15 amino acids. The CDR3 loop is CASSFRQGLNNEQFF. The CDR3 DNA is TGTGCCAGCAGTTTTCGACAGGGGCTTAACAATGAGCAGTTCTTC.

This clonotype turned up a few times. This chain connects TRBV4-2 to TRBJ1-6, with unresolved D. The germline CDR1 and CDR2 sequences are LGHNA and YNFKEQ. This CDR3 contains 14 residues. The V end was cut by 3 bases, the J end by 7 bases, with 10 bases between. This CDR3 is CASSHDVLNSPLHF. DNA of the CDR3: TGTGCCAGCAGCCATGACGTCCTAAATTCACCCCTCCACTTT.

The CDR3 reads CAISWDYYNEQFF. The CDR3 DNA sequence: TGTGCCATCAGTTGGGACTACTACAATGAGCAGTTCTTC. V is TRBV10-3 and J is TRBJ2-1; the match to TRBD2 covers 7 bases. CDR3 size: 13 residues. Germline V lookup: CDR1 ENHRY, CDR2 SYGVKD. The V segment lost 5 bases and the J segment 3 bases; nucleotides outside the gene matches: 1.

The chain carries TRBV9 and TRBJ2-1; TRBD2 matches at 8 bases. J was trimmed by 2 bases and V by 5 bases; bases with no gene match: 6. Germline loops: CDR1 SGDLS, CDR2 YYNGEE. The CDR3 is 15 residues long. The CDR3 here is CASSAAGGAYNEQFF. CDR3 bases: TGTGCCAGCAGTGCCGCGGGAGGCGCCTACAATGAGCAGTTCTTC.

This clonotype was counted many times. This chain links TRBV4-1 with TRBJ1-2; 7 bases match TRBD1. Germline lookup yields CDR1 MGHRA and CDR2 YSYEKL. This CDR3 is 15 amino acids long. Losses at the gene ends were 1 base for V and 4 bases for J; bases not matched to a gene: 6. CDR3 protein: CASSQVVQGFYGYTF. CDR3 nucleotides: TGCGCCAGCAGCCAAGTAGTACAGGGGTTCTATGGCTACACCTTC.

This clonotype was picked up one time. The chain has TRBV28 and TRBJ2-7; 14 bases fit TRBD2. Germline values: CDR1 MDHEN, CDR2 SYDVKM. The CDR3 loop spans 14 amino acids. V dropped 8 bases and J dropped 6; count of bases not matched to a gene: 6. CDR3 nucleotide sequence: TGTGCCAGCGGGACTAGCGGGAGATCGGTCGAGCAGTACTTC. This encodes CASGTSGRSVEQYF. Using reference TRBV28 and TRBJ2-7 for the parts outside the CDR3, the full variable domain is DVKVTQSSRYLVKRTGEKVFLECVQDMDHENMFWYRQDPGLGLRLIYFSYDVKMKEKGDIPEGYSVSREKKERFSLILESASTNQTSMYLCASGTSGRSVEQYFGPGTRLTVT.

The chain has TRBV18 and TRBJ2-4, with D possibly matching TRBD2 (5 bases). The J call may be in error: the DNA end matches TRBJ2-7 better. Looked up from germline, CDR1 is KGHSH and CDR2 is LQKENI. The CDR3 spans 16 residues. DNA of the CDR3: TGTGCCAGCTCAGACTGGCCGGGGTCGGATGTCTACGAGCAGTACTTC. Amino acid sequence: CASSDWPGSDVYEQYF.

The rearrangement links TRBV4-3 to TRBJ2-5; 7 bases are a match to TRBD1. The CDR3 totals 15 residues. V lost 4 bases to trimming and J lost 1 base; unmatched junction nucleotides: 6. Germline values: CDR1 LGHNA, CDR2 YSLEER. The CDR3 bases are TGCGCCAGCAGCCGTTTGACAGGGCCCCAAGAGACCCAGTACTTC. Amino acids: CASSRLTGPQETQYF.

Many counts were recorded for this clonotype. The V and J genes are TRBV6-6 and TRBJ2-3; D unclear. The CDR3 runs to 12 residues. The V end lost 5 bases, the J end lost 4 bases, and 7 bases lay between the germline ends. Germline lookup yields CDR1 MNHNY and CDR2 SVGAGI (reference sequence). In DNA, the CDR3 is TGTGCCAGCAGTGTCGTAGCAGATACGCAGTATTTT. Translating it yields CASSVVADTQYF.

The rearrangement joins TRBV9 to TRBJ2-5; D call uncertain. Looked up from germline, CDR1 is SGDLS and CDR2 is YYNGEE. The CDR3 is 15 residues long. V dropped 2 bases and J dropped 5 bases, with 16 bases sitting between them. CDR3 in amino acids: CASSVSNGVRETQYF. The CDR3 DNA reads as TGTGCCAGCAGCGTGTCTAATGGGGTTAGGGAGACCCAGTACTTC.

The chain couples TRBV7-2 to TRBJ2-7; no clear D. The CDR3 covers 14 residues. V lost 4 bases to trimming and J lost 2 bases, with 12 bases between them. Germline CDR1 and CDR2: SGHTA and FQGNSA. CDR3 protein: CASSYGPLPYEQYF. The CDR3, as DNA: TGTGCCAGCAGCTACGGACCCCTCCCCTACGAGCAGTACTTC.

About this clonotype: One end of the junction is discordant with germline, which a read error may explain. V and J are TRBV20-1 and TRBJ2-1, with TRBD2 identical over 12 bases. The CDR3 length is 17 residues. The germline V gene has CDR1 DFQATT and CDR2 SNEGSKA (reference sequence). CDR3 sequence (DNA): TGCAGTGCTGGAGAAGCTAGCGGGAGGGGTGCCTACAATGAGCAGTTCTTC. Translating gives CSAGEASGRGAYNEQFF.

This clonotype was recorded many times. The rearrangement uses TRBV28 and TRBJ1-5; TRBD1 matches at 8 bases. The CDR3 is 14 amino acids. The germline CDR1 and CDR2 sequences are MDHEN and SYDVKM. V lost 2 bases, J lost 6 bases, and 3 bases stayed unmatched. For the CDR3, the DNA is TGTGCCAGCAGTTTACGGACAGGGACTCAGCCCCAGCATTTT. As protein: CASSLRTGTQPQHF.

V and J are TRBV3-1 and TRBJ2-3, with 8 bases fitting TRBD2. Germline CDR1 is LGHDT and CDR2 is YNNKEL (reference sequence). Trimming cost V 1 base and J 1 base; bases outside gene matches: 4. This CDR3 has 16 amino acids. The CDR3 nucleotides read TGTGCCAGCAGCCAAGGCGGAGCGGGAGGCACAGATACGCAGTATTTT. Translating it yields CASSQGGAGGTDTQYF.

V gene TRBV5-1 combines with J gene TRBJ2-6; TRBD1 agrees at 7 bases. Germline CDR1 reads SGHRS; CDR2 reads YFSETQ. The V and J ends lost 2 bases and 0 bases, in that order; junction bases with no gene match: 5. CDR3 length: 17 residues. Here the CDR3 reads CASSLGQASSGANVLTF. CDR3 sequence (DNA): TGCGCCAGCAGCTTAGGACAGGCCAGCTCTGGGGCCAACGTCCTGACTTTC.

V is TRBV6-5 and J is TRBJ2-4; 7 nucleotides line up with TRBD2. TRBJ2-7 explains the end of the DNA better; the J call may be wrong. Germline CDR1 reads MNHEY; CDR2 reads SVGAGI. CDR3 size: 16 residues. The DNA of the CDR3 is TGTGCCAGCAGTTCCCGTGTAGCGGGTTCCCTTTACGAGCAGTACTTC. It codes for CASSSRVAGSLYEQYF.

This clonotype was picked up many times. This chain links TRBV20-1 with TRBJ2-7, with 11 bases fitting TRBD2. Germline V gives CDR1 DFQATT, CDR2 SNEGSKA (reference sequence). Germline trimming cut 0 bases from V and 7 bases from J; bases unmatched to any gene: 11. The CDR3 length is 16 residues. CDR3 nucleotide sequence: TGCAGTGCTAGAGATCCTACTAGCGGGGGTATACGTGAGCAGTACTTC. As protein: CSARDPTSGGIREQYF.

The gene calls are TRBV9 and TRBJ2-1, with 12 bases matching TRBD2. CDR3 length: 16 amino acids. The germline V gene has CDR1 SGDLS and CDR2 YYNGEE. The V segment lost 3 bases and the J segment 10 bases; nucleotides outside the gene matches: 11. CDR3 bases: TGTGCCAGCAGCGCCGAGCTAGCGGGAGGGGGAGAAGAGCAGTTCTTC. This gives the protein CASSAELAGGGEEQFF.

The rearrangement uses TRBV7-9 and TRBJ2-1; TRBD2 is a possible D gene (6 bases). CDR1 and CDR2 (germline): SEHNR, FQNEAQ (reference sequence). Trimming stripped 1 base from V and 4 bases from J, with 14 bases between. The length of the CDR3 is 16 residues. CDR3 amino acids: CASSLVTGGEYNEQFF. CDR3 nucleotides: TGTGCCAGCAGCTTAGTTACGGGCGGGGAGTACAATGAGCAGTTCTTC.

Regarding this clonotype: The junction does not match germline at one end; this may be a read error. In DNA form, the CDR3 reads TGTGCCAGCACCGGGACAGGGTCCTCTAATTCACCCCTCCACTTT. Its protein product is CASTGTGSSNSPLHF. The chain has TRBV2 and TRBJ1-6, with 9 bases aligning to TRBD1. This CDR3 comprises 15 residues. Per the germline V gene, CDR1 is SNHLY and CDR2 is FYNNEI.

The chain has TRBV20-1 and TRBJ1-5, with D possibly TRBD1 on 5 matching bases. Per the germline V gene, CDR1 is DFQATT and CDR2 is SNEGSKA (reference sequence). The CDR3 contains 15 residues. The V and J ends lost 3 bases and 0 bases respectively, with 12 bases between them. The CDR3 sequence: CSASLGQYSNQPQHF. CDR3 coding DNA: TGCAGTGCTAGCTTGGGGCAGTATAGCAATCAGCCCCAGCATTTT.

The V call is TRBV7-9, the J call TRBJ2-5; D is possibly TRBD1 or TRBD2 (5 bases each). Germline V gives CDR1 SEHNR, CDR2 FQNEAQ (reference sequence). The CDR3 is 15 amino acids. V lost 5 bases, J lost 1 base, and 14 bases lay in between. CDR3 region: CASSPMGRVQETQYF. In nucleotides, the CDR3 is TGTGCCAGCAGCCCCATGGGACGGGTCCAAGAGACCCAGTACTTC.

The chain uses TRBV5-6 and TRBJ2-5, with 8 positions matching TRBD2. The CDR3 is made up of 18 amino acids. CDR1 SGHDT and CDR2 YYEEEE come from the germline V gene. Trimming took 4 bases from V and 4 from J; bases not matched to a gene: 18. CDR3 coding DNA: TGTGCCAGCAGCACTCCTCTACCGGGACTAGAGGACGGAGAGACCCAGTACTTC. Translating gives CASSTPLPGLEDGETQYF.

This rearrangement joins TRBV7-2 to TRBJ2-3; D might be TRBD2 (5 bases). The CDR3 is 15 amino acids. CDR1 is SGHTA and CDR2 is FQGNSA in the germline V gene. Trimming pared 5 bases from V and 0 bases from J, leaving 12 bases between. DNA for the CDR3: TGTGCCAGCAGCATTAGTCCGGGGAGCACAGATACGCAGTATTTT. It is translated as CASSISPGSTDTQYF.

The chain couples TRBV28 to TRBJ2-2; D uncertain. The CDR3 is 13 residues long. The germline V gene has CDR1 MDHEN and CDR2 SYDVKM. CDR3 DNA sequence: TGTACCACTGACTCCTCTAACACCGGGGAGCTGTTTTTT. Protein sequence: CTTDSSNTGELFF.

The J gene is TRBJ2-1, the V gene TRBV5-1; the D gene is possibly TRBD1 (5 bases). This CDR3 has 14 residues. V gave up 4 bases and J gave up 4 bases, with 12 bases separating them. Germline V gene sequence: CDR1 SGHRS, CDR2 YFSETQ. CDR3 protein: CASSNRTSYNEQFF. Written as DNA, the CDR3 is TGCGCCAGCAGCAACCGGACAAGTTACAATGAGCAGTTCTTC.